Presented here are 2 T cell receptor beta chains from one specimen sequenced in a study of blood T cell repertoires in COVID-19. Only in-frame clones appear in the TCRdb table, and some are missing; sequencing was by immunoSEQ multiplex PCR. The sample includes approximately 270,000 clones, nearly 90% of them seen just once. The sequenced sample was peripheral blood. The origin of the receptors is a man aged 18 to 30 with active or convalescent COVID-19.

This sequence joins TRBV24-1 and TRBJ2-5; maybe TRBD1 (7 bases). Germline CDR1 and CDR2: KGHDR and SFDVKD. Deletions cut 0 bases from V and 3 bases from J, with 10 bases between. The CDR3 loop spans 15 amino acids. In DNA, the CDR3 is TGTGCCACCAGTGATTTGATCAGGGGGGAAGAGACCCAGTACTTC. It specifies CATSDLIRGEETQYF.

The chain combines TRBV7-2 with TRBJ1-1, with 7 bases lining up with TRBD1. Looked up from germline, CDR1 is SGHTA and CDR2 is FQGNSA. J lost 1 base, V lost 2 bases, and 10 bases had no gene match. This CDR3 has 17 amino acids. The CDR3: CASSLRGGASTNTEAFF. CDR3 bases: TGTGCCAGCAGCTTACGAGGGGGCGCAAGTACGAACACTGAAGCTTTCTTT.